The rows below give T cell receptor beta chains drawn from one sample of a study of early T cells in non-severe SARS-CoV-2 infection. Each CDR3 protein gets one entry after TCRdb re-called the 5' RACE reads with MiXCR. Of tens of thousands of distinct CDR3 sequences listed, approximately 6.1% are singletons. Material: whole blood. The receptor set was obtained from an adult who was a healthcare worker with PCR-confirmed SARS-CoV-2 infection or an uninfected control (not recorded which). The conserved cysteine and the conserved F or W are not part of the CDR3 here. Fields, in order: CDR3 length, V gene, D gene, J gene, CDR3 protein. A D gene is named only where the DNA matches it firmly.

15	TRBV7-9	TRBD2	TRBJ2-4	ASSLEAGTITGGIQY
13	TRBV19	TRBD2	TRBJ2-1	ASSIPPAGVSEQF
14	TRBV5-1	NA	TRBJ2-1	ASSLELRDGKNEQF
12	TRBV19	TRBD2	TRBJ2-7	ASSNPSGAYEQY
11	TRBV18	NA	TRBJ1-6	ASSEDTFSPLH
14	TRBV12-3/TRBV12-4	TRBD2	TRBJ2-5	ASSSAGGPAGETQY
12	TRBV7-6	TRBD1	TRBJ1-5	ASSTGGGNQPQH
13	TRBV11-2	TRBD1	TRBJ2-2	ASRTPGQKSGELF
14	TRBV7-9	NA	TRBJ2-7	ASSQSGAGLLSEQY
13	TRBV5-6	NA	TRBJ2-1	ASSSLGGLGDEQF
11	TRBV4-1	NA	TRBJ2-5	ASRSLLEETQY
8	TRBV27	NA	TRBJ1-2	ASSPYGYT
13	TRBV7-2	NA	TRBJ1-5	ASSLRGGSNQPQH
12	TRBV20-1	TRBD1	TRBJ1-2	SATRTGGVYGYT
9	TRBV30	NA	TRBJ1-6	AWTRESPLH
16	TRBV3-1	TRBD2	TRBJ2-5	ASSQFPSGLADQETQY
14	TRBV25-1	NA	TRBJ1-1	ASSENTGLGNTEAF
10	TRBV29-1	TRBD1	TRBJ1-1	SAERQGAQAF
13	TRBV5-6	NA	TRBJ2-7	ASSLDGTGRYEQY
11	TRBV12-3/TRBV12-4	NA	TRBJ1-5	ASRLTHGWTQH
9	TRBV5-1	NA	TRBJ1-2	ASSLGGGYT
13	TRBV20-1	TRBD2	TRBJ2-5	SAKLAGDRQETQY
12	TRBV5-1	NA	TRBJ2-7	ASSLGTEIYEQY
13	TRBV5-1	NA	TRBJ2-5	ASRGRTTEEETQY
13	TRBV6-1	TRBD1	TRBJ2-3	ASSEGQGTTDTQY
12	TRBV30	TRBD2	TRBJ2-7	AWSLGLAGYEQY
14	TRBV11-2	TRBD2	TRBJ2-1	ASSSGLAGPYNEQF
15	TRBV14	TRBD2	TRBJ2-3	ASSQWTSGSPTDTQY
15	TRBV30	NA	TRBJ2-3	AWTSPWEYYNGDTQY
14	TRBV7-2	NA	TRBJ2-4	ASSRRTDIAKNIQY
10	TRBV29-1	NA	TRBJ1-1	SSQNTGREAF
12	TRBV7-6	NA	TRBJ1-5	ASSDQGPNQPQH
11	TRBV7-6	NA	TRBJ2-1	ASSNEPYNEQF
16	TRBV5-4	NA	TRBJ2-1	ASSGGPGGSSSYNEQF
13	TRBV5-1	NA	TRBJ2-7	ASSLEIGGKYEQY
12	TRBV3-1	NA	TRBJ2-3	ASSPGTTTDTQY
10	TRBV25-1	NA	TRBJ2-1	ASTGTYNEQF
13	TRBV5-1	NA	TRBJ2-1	ASSLGTIRGNEQF
17	TRBV28	TRBD2	TRBJ2-1	ASTTGTSGSISGENEQF
12	TRBV20-1	TRBD2	TRBJ2-3	SARVAGGSDTQY